The rows below give T cell receptor beta chains drawn from one sample of a study of T cells in Graves' hyperthyroidism and ophthalmopathy. TCRdb processed the multiplex PCR reads anew with MiXCR; each CDR3 protein has one entry. The sample lists roughly 420,000 distinct CDR3 sequences, roughly an eighth occurring once. Sequenced sample: blood. The receptors were gathered from a woman aged 18-29 years with Graves' hyperthyroidism. The CDR3 runs from the conserved cysteine through the conserved F or W. Size is omitted from some rows. Given values are once, few, many or a class for expanded clones.

TRBV14	few	TRBJ1-1	CASSQARAAPLNTEAFF
TRBV9	few	TRBJ1-2	CASSRLSPAGHEGYTF
TRBV9	NA	TRBJ1-1	CASSEEGGSRYTEAFF
TRBV7-6	many	TRBJ2-3	CASSLTGLERTDTQYF
TRBV20-1	many	TRBJ2-5	CSARSYLAGYQETQYF
TRBV5-6	many	TRBJ1-1	CASSLWGALNTEAFF
TRBV19	many	TRBJ2-7	CASSGSGSSEQYF
TRBV15	many	TRBJ2-4	CATSRVQGAENIQYF
TRBV3-1	many	TRBJ1-1	CASSQEWRLQNTEAFF
TRBV2	many	TRBJ1-5	CASSERGTGNQPQHF
TRBV7-8	few	TRBJ2-2	CASSLVGGASGRFNTGELFF
TRBV19	few	TRBJ1-5	CASSTKRGQPQHF
TRBV28	many	TRBJ2-1	CASSLWTAVPEQFF